These 13 T cell receptor beta chains originate from one sample sequenced in a study of naive and memory T cell subsets. An equimolar mix of two oligonucleotides served as the beta constant-region primer for TRBC1 and TRBC2. The ligated cDNA underwent four PCR rounds using SP2 and nested alpha and beta constant-region primers. TCRdb passed the UMI-ligation and nested PCR reads through MiXCR, listing each CDR3 protein once. This sample yields 95,000 to 150,000 distinct CDR3 sequences, of which about 36% are seen a single time; about 0.85% belongs to the top ten. Specimen: central memory CD4+ T cells from blood. Receptors originate from a human donor in good health.

The V and J genes are TRBV18 and TRBJ2-1, with D possibly being TRBD1 (7 bases). Germline V gene lookup returns CDR1 KGHSH and CDR2 LQKENI. The CDR3 runs to 14 residues. Trimming cost V 2 bases and J 7 bases, with 12 bases left between them. The CDR3 region has the DNA TGTGCCAGCTCACCAGGAGGGGGCAAGAATGAGCAGTTCTTC. Its translation is CASSPGGGKNEQFF.

This clonotype was seen more than once but under ten times. The chain carries TRBV28 and TRBJ2-3; weak D call: TRBD1 (5 bases). The CDR3 contains 14 residues. Germline V lookup: CDR1 MDHEN, CDR2 SYDVKM. The ends were cut back, 7 bases at V and 0 bases at J, with 11 bases in the middle. The CDR3 here is CASTTGHSTDTQYF. As DNA, the CDR3 is TGTGCCAGCACCACAGGACACAGCACAGATACGCAGTATTTT. The full variable domain, rest sourced from reference TRBV28 and TRBJ2-3, is DVKVTQSSRYLVKRTGEKVFLECVQDMDHENMFWYRQDPGLGLRLIYFSYDVKMKEKGDIPEGYSVSREKKERFSLILESASTNQTSMYLCASTTGHSTDTQYFGPGTRLTVL.

Turning to this clonotype: The junction differs from germline at one of its ends, possibly a read error. V gene TRBV5-1 combines with J gene TRBJ2-6; 13 bases match TRBD2. In germline, CDR1 is SGHRS, CDR2 YFSETQ. The CDR3 extends over 18 amino acids. The CDR3 loop is CASSLRTSGSTGVNVLTF. The CDR3 DNA reads as TGCGCCAGCAGCCTAAGGACTAGCGGGAGTACTGGGGTCAACGTCCTGACTTTC.

This clonotype was counted a few times. This chain uses TRBV29-1 with TRBJ2-1; 13 nucleotides line up with TRBD2. This CDR3 comprises 13 residues. The germline CDR1 and CDR2 sequences are SQVTM and ANQGSEA. The ends lost 7 bases at V and 9 bases at J; junction bases unmatched: 6. The CDR3 is CSARTSGSIEQFF. The CDR3 DNA reads as TGCAGCGCTAGGACTAGCGGGAGCATTGAGCAGTTCTTC.

CDR3 nucleotide sequence: TGTGCCAGCAGTCGATCTCCGGGACTAGCGTCCTACAATGAGCAGTTCTTC. Encoded protein: CASSRSPGLASYNEQFF. The J gene is TRBJ2-1, the V gene TRBV6-5, with 10 bases lining up with TRBD2. Germline V gene sequence: CDR1 MNHEY, CDR2 SVGAGI. The V gene end was trimmed by 5 bases and the J gene end by 1 base; junction bases not matched to a gene: 8. The CDR3 has 17 amino acids.

The CDR3 DNA reads TGTGCCAGCTCACCATTGCATGGGGTGGCTGGAAACACCATATATTTT. It encodes CASSPLHGVAGNTIYF. This chain uses TRBV18 with TRBJ1-3; D unresolved. Looked up from germline, CDR1 is KGHSH and CDR2 is LQKENI. Trimming took off 2 bases at V and 2 bases at J, with 13 bases between the two ends. The CDR3 loop spans 16 amino acids.

The chain combines TRBV28 with TRBJ2-3; 13 positions agree with TRBD2. The germline CDR1 and CDR2 sequences are MDHEN and SYDVKM. Germline trimming cut 5 bases from V and 2 bases from J; bases unmatched to any gene: 4. The CDR3 sequence is 16 residues long. CDR3 protein: CASSRGLAGATDTQYF. CDR3 DNA: TGTGCCAGCAGTCGAGGACTAGCGGGAGCCACAGATACGCAGTATTTT. The full variable domain, with the rest looked up from reference TRBV28 and TRBJ2-3, is DVKVTQSSRYLVKRTGEKVFLECVQDMDHENMFWYRQDPGLGLRLIYFSYDVKMKEKGDIPEGYSVSREKKERFSLILESASTNQTSMYLCASSRGLAGATDTQYFGPGTRLTVL.

This clonotype was counted between two and nine times. At one of its ends the junction is not consistent with the germline gene, which may arise from a read error. V gene TRBV7-7 combines with J gene TRBJ2-3; TRBD2 matches at 7 bases. Germline assignment: CDR1 SSHAT and CDR2 FNYEAQ (reference sequence). The length of the CDR3 is 15 residues. The CDR3 here is CASSLTSFSTDTQYF. Written as DNA, the CDR3 is TGTGCTAGCAGCTTGACTAGCTTCAGCACAGATACGCAGTATTTT. The full variable domain, completed using reference TRBV7-7 and TRBJ2-3, is GAGVSQSPRYKVTKRGQDVTLRCDPISSHATLYWYQQALGQGPEFLTYFNYEAQPDKSGLPSDRFSAERPEGSISTLTIQRTEQRDSAMYRCASSLTSFSTDTQYFGPGTRLTVL.

CDR3 region: CASSLVASGTDTQYF. The CDR3 region has the DNA TGTGCCAGCAGCTTGGTAGCTAGCGGCACAGATACGCAGTATTTT. The chain is built from TRBV5-4 and TRBJ2-3; TRBD2 is a possible D gene (6 bases). Germline lookup yields CDR1 SGHNT and CDR2 YYREEE (reference sequence). CDR3 length: 15 residues. V was trimmed by 0 bases and J by 1 base, leaving 9 bases between them.

This chain links TRBV6-5 with TRBJ1-1; D uncertain. Germline CDR1 is MNHEY and CDR2 is SVGAGI. V lost 5 bases to trimming and J lost 2 bases, with 15 bases between them. This CDR3 is built from 15 residues. CDR3 protein: CASSEPSSVNTEAFF. The CDR3 nucleotides read TGTGCCAGCAGTGAGCCTTCGAGTGTCAACACTGAAGCTTTCTTT.

This chain links TRBV7-2 with TRBJ2-5, with a weak D call TRBD2 (6 bases). CDR3 size: 14 residues. V lost 4 bases and J 7 bases, leaving 16 bases between the germline ends. CDR1 is SGHTA, CDR2 FQGNSA, per germline. CDR3 DNA sequence: TGTGCCAGCAGCTCGTTCCGGGGGAAAGGGACCCAGTACTTC. It translates to CASSSFRGKGTQYF.

This chain connects TRBV24-1 to TRBJ2-2, with TRBD1 matching 9 bases. Germline V CDR1 and CDR2: KGHDR, SFDVKD. V shed 4 bases and J 6 bases; nucleotides not matched to a gene: 8. This CDR3 has 16 amino acids. For the CDR3, the DNA is TGTGCCACCAGTGACCCCGGGACAGGGCGGCCCGGGGAGCTGTTTTTT. Translation: CATSDPGTGRPGELFF.

The chain is built from TRBV6-5 and TRBJ2-1; TRBD1 aligns across 12 bases. V trimming: 4 bases; J trimming: 8 bases; junction bases outside the gene matches: 9. The V gene's germline CDR1 is MNHEY and CDR2 SVGAGI. The CDR3 contains 16 residues. The CDR3 loop reads CASSSRRDRGLDEQFF. The CDR3 region has the DNA TGTGCCAGCAGTTCTCGGAGGGACAGGGGGCTCGATGAGCAGTTCTTC.